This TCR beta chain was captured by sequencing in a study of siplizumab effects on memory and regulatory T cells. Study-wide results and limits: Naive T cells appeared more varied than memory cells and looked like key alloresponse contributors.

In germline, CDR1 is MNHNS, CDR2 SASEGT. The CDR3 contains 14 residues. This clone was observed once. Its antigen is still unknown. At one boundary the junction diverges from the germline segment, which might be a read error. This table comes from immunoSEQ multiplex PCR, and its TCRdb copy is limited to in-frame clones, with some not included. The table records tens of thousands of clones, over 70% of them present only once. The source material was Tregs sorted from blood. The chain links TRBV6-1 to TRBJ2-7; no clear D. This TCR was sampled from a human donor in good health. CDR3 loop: CAISGVEAKYEQYF. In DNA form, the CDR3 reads TGTGCCATCAGTGGTGTTGAGGCTAAGTACGAGCAGTACTTC.